This TCR beta chain was sequenced for a study of T cells in Graves' hyperthyroidism and ophthalmopathy. Study results and caveats: Model output signaled ophthalmopathy a median approximately 6.2 months ahead of onset.

Amplified TCR beta CDR3 regions came from RNA transcripts. The TCR CDR3 was amplified in a first-round RT-PCR using the HTBI primer set. TCRdb ran MiXCR on the multiplex PCR reads and lists one entry per CDR3 protein. The data hold 400,000 to 500,000 distinct CDR3 sequences, with around 15% observed a single time. This clonotype was detected ten times or more. Its antigen is still unknown. The hyperthyroidism patients had all been newly diagnosed, and their disease duration was under 2 months. Their ages ranged from 18 to 65 years. It was uncontrolled infection, other autoimmune disease, pregnancy or lactation that excluded patients. Orbital computed tomography, thyroid ultrasound, serum thyroxine and TRAb, and clinical symptoms together informed the diagnoses. V lost 3 bases and J lost 5, with 16 bases in between. This CDR3 region has 16 residues. Per the germline V gene, CDR1 is KGHDR and CDR2 is SFDVKD.

This sequence joins TRBV24-1 and TRBJ2-1; a possible D gene is TRBD2 (5 bases). The sample taken for sequencing was blood. The clonotype originates from a woman between 18 and 29 years old with Graves' hyperthyroidism. The CDR3 sequence: CATSDRPLASNNEQFF. DNA of the CDR3: TGTGCCACCAGTGATCGTCCCTTAGCGTCCAACAATGAGCAGTTCTTC.